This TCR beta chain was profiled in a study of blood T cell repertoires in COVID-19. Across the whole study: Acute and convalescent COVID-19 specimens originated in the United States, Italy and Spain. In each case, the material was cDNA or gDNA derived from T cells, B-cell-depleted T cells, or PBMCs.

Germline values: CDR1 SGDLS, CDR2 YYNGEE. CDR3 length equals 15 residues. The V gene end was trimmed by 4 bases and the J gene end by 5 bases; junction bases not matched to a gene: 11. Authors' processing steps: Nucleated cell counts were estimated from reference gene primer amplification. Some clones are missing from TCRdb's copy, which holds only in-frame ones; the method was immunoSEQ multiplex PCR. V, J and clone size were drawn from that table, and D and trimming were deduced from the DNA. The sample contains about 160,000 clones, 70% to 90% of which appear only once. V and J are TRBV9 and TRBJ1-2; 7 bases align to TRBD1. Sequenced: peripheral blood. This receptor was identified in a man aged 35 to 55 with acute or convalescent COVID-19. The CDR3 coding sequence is TGTGCCAGCAGCTCCCCAGCCGACAGGGCATATGGCTACACCTTC. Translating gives CASSSPADRAYGYTF.